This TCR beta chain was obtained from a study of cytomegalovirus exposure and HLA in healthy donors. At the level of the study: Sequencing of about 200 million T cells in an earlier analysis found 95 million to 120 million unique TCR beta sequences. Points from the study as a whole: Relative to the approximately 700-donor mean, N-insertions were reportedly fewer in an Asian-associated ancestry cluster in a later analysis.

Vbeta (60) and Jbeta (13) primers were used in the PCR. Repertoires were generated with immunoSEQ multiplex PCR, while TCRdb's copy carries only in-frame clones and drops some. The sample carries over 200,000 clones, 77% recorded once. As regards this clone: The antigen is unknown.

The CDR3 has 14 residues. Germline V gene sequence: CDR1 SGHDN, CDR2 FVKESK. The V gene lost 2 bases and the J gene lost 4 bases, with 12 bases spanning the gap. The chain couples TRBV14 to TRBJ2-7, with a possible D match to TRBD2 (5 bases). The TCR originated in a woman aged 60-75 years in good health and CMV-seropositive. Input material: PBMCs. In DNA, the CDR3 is TGTGCCAGCAGCCAACTCGGAGGATGGTACGAGCAGTACTTC. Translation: CASSQLGGWYEQYF.